This T cell receptor beta chain appears in the sequencing data of a study of control samples from healthy donors and cancer patients. From germline, CDR1 is SGDLS and CDR2 YYNGEE. This CDR3 is 15 amino acids long. V shed 0 bases and J shed 4 bases, with 11 bases lying between them. Produced via immunoSEQ multiplex PCR; TCRdb's table is partial and in-frame only. The sample lists 70,000 to 85,000 clones, 65% to 90% occurring once. The sample taken for sequencing was PBMCs. The source is a man between 60 and 75 years old with head and neck cancer. The chain uses TRBV9 and TRBJ1-5, with no clear D. The CDR3 loop reads CASSVGSLPNQPQHF. The CDR3, as DNA: TGTGCCAGCAGCGTAGGATCCCTCCCGAATCAGCCCCAGCATTTT.